Detailed here is one TCR beta chain. There are a few counts of this clone. The target of this receptor is not known. Base qualities are not recorded, but no much larger clone differs from it by a single base. Each donor gave one peripheral blood draw, around 100 mL on average, collected into heparinised tubes. Using a panel that included CD45RO, CCR7, CD25, CD127, CD95 and CD27, naive, central memory, regulatory and stem cell-like memory CD4+ T cells were sorted on a BD FACSAria II. Purity was above 98% for every sorted population. PBMCs were isolated immediately by Lymphoprep density gradient centrifugation and stained directly without culture. Samples were stained and sorted in pairs, with one healthy donor and one patient per experiment, so that batch effects were minimized. This sample was taken from a study of beta chain features in type 1 diabetes (dated by TCRdb to the late 2010s). Describing the broader study: Mean age, gender distribution, total cell number and subset yield did not differ between patients and healthy donors. Regulatory and stem cell-like memory subsets were isolated from only 8 patients and roughly 8 healthy donors, whereas naive and central memory subsets came from all 30 or so donors. A total of around 110,000,000 sorted cells were examined across all samples, and RNA yield correlated strongly with the number of cells per subset. The study compared the TCRB repertoires of sorted circulating CD4+ T cell subsets in recently diagnosed type 1 diabetes patients with those in matched healthy donors. The paper's findings and limits, for the study overall: Naive, central memory and regulatory TCRB repertoires appeared to be more alike among patients than among healthy donors. At VDJ recombination sites, type 1 diabetes patients had fewer insertions and more deleted nucleotides, which implies abnormalities in thymic rearrangement. HLA sub-analyses involved small numbers of individuals, so any influence of HLA type on TCRB rearrangement remained unresolved. Sequencing cDNA rather than genomic DNA could over-represent highly expressing activated cells, although activation and CD3 levels did not differ between groups. PCR may preferentially amplify shorter templates, but because patient and control samples were amplified and corrected together, any resulting skew would affect both groups equally. A moderate but significant shortening of TCRB CDR3 length was observed in type 1 diabetes patients in all four CD4+ subsets.

All of the isolated RNA was reverse transcribed with the High Capacity cDNA Reverse Transcription Kit, so expressed TCRB transcripts were sequenced. Deep immunoSEQ sequencing was applied to naive, central memory and regulatory T cell samples, giving an average of approximately 4 million total reads per sample. Sorted cells were lysed in RLT buffer, and RNA was extracted using DNase-treated RNeasy Micro or Mini kits according to cell number. To prevent cross-contamination, each cell subset was processed individually, whereas patient and healthy donor samples were processed jointly. TCRB sequences were amplified from cDNA with the immunoSEQ multiplex PCR, producing 87-bp fragments spanning the CDR3 region. Amplicons were sequenced on the Illumina HiSeq platform. In the paper's pipeline: Synthetic template baselines were used to correct PCR bias computationally, reads within Hamming distance 2 were collapsed together, and singletons that could not be merged were discarded. By aligning reads against IMGT, V, D and J genes, CDR3 length, and insertions or deletions at six rearrangement sites were assigned. Within each subset, clonotype counts were normalized to the number of sorted cells before true diversity and Gini coefficients were calculated with the tcR R package. The overlap coefficient, calculated on TCRB nucleotide sequences, was used to quantify repertoire sharing. Imported from immuneACCESS, the table was reduced by TCRdb to in-frame sequences with V and J called. These copies leave out some clones; in studies compared against another copy, an unresolved V gene accounts for under half, and the cause of the remainder is not known. Clonal size and the V and J genes are those of that table, whereas D and trimming came from the DNA. The sample profile shows some 300,000 clones; under 8.5% of them were found once. Jointly, the top ten make up under 1.3% of the sample.

This receptor was obtained from a woman aged 18-35 years in good health. The sequencing sample was made of central memory CD4+ T cells from blood.

The nucleotide sequence is given as TGTGCCAGCAGCTTACAGGGCCCAAATTCACCCCTCCACTTT. Its protein reads: CASSLQGPNSPLHF. This sequence uses TRBV11-2 and TRBJ1-6, and TRBD1 may be the D gene, going by 5 matching bases. A distance of 9 bases separates the germline ends of V and J, which lose 2 bases and 7 bases respectively. Based on the germline V gene, the CDR1 and CDR2 sequences are SGHAT and FQNNGV. The CDR3 runs 14 amino acids, cysteine and phenylalanine included. Left in the record is the CDR3 DNA by itself, 42 bases read in frame from the first base. The full variable domain, completed from the reference TRBV11-2 and TRBJ1-6 proteins outside the CDR3, reads EAGVAQSPRYKIIEKRQSVAFWCNPISGHATLYWYQQILGQGPKLLIQFQNNGVVDDSQLPKDRFSAERLKGVDSTLKIQPAKLEDSAVYLCASSLQGPNSPLHFGNGTRLTVT.